This T cell receptor (beta chain) was captured by sequencing in a study of blood T cell repertoires in COVID-19. Study summary: Acute and convalescent COVID-19 samples came from the United States, Italy and Spain. PBMCs, B-cell-depleted T cells, or T cells were the source of the cDNA or gDNA that made up the material.

Germline CDR1 DFQATT, CDR2 SNEGSKA (reference sequence). CDR3 length equals 11 residues. The ends were cut back, 4 bases at V and 0 bases at J, with 4 bases in the middle. Measured with immunoSEQ multiplex PCR; TCRdb has only the in-frame clones, and not every one. Of 100,000 to 150,000 clones listed, roughly 84% were seen once; the top ten hold approximately 18%. This clone turned up a few times. The source material was peripheral blood. This chain links TRBV20-1 with TRBJ2-7, with D uncertain. The clonotype was recovered from a woman older than 75 with acute or convalescent COVID-19. The CDR3 sequence is CSATFSYEQYF. The CDR3 bases are TGCAGTGCTACATTCTCCTACGAGCAGTACTTC.